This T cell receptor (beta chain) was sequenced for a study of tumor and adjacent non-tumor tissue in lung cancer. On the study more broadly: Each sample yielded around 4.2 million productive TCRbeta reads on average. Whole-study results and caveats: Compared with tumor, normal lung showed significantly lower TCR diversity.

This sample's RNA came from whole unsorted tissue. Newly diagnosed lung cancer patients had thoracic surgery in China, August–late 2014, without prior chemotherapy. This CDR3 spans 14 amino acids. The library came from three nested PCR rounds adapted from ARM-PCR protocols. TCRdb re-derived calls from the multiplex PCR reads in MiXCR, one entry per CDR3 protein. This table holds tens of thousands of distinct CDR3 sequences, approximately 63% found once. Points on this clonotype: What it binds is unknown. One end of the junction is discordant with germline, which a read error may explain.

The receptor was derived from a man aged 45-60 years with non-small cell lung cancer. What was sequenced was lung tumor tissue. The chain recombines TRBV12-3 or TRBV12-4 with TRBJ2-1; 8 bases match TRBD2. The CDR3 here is CASSSGGGHNEQFF. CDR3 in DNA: TGCGCCAGCAGTTCCGGGGGGGGGCACAATGAGCAGTTCTTC.